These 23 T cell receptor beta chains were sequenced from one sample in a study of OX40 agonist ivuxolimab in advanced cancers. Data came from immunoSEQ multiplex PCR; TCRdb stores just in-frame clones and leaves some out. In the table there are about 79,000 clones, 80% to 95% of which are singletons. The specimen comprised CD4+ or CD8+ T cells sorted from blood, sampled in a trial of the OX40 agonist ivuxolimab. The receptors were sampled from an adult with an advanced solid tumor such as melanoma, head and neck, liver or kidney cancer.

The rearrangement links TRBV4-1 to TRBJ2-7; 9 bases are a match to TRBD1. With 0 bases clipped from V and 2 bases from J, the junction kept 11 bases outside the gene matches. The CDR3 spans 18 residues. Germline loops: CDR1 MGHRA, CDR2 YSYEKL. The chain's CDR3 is CASSQEYVGQGIAYEQYF. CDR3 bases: TGCGCCAGCAGCCAAGAATACGTGGGACAGGGAATTGCCTACGAGCAGTACTTC.

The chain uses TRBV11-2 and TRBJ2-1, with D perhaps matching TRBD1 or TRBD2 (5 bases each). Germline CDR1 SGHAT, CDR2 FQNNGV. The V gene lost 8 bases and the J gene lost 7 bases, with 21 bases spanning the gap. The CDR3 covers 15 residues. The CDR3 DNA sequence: TGTGCCAGCGCCTTACCGGGGCCCGATGGGAATGAGCAGTTCTTC. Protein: CASALPGPDGNEQFF.

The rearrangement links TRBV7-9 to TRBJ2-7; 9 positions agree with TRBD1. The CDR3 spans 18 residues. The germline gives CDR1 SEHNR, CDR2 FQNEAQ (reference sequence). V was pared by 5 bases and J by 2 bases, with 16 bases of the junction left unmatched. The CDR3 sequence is CASSHTTTRDRDTYEQYF. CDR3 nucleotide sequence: TGTGCCAGCAGCCATACAACAACCCGGGACAGGGACACCTACGAGCAGTACTTC.

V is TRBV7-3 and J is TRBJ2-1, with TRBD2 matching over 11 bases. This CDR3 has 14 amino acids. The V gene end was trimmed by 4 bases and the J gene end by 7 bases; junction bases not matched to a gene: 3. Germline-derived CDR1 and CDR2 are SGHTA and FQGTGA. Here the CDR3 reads CASSSSGGWNEQFF. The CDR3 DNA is TGTGCCAGCAGCTCTAGCGGGGGGTGGAATGAGCAGTTCTTC.

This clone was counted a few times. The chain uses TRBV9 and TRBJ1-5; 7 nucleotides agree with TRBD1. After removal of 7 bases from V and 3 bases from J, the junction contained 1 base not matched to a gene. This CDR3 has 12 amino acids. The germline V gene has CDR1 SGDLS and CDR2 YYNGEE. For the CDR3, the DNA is TGTGCCAGCGGACAGGTCAATCAGCCCCAGCATTTT. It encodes CASGQVNQPQHF.

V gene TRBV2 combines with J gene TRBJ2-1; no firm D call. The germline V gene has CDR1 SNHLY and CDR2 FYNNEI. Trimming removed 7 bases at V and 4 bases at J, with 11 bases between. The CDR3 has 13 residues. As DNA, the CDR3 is TGTGCCAGCACTTCAGGCCCTTACAATGAGCAGTTCTTC. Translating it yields CASTSGPYNEQFF.

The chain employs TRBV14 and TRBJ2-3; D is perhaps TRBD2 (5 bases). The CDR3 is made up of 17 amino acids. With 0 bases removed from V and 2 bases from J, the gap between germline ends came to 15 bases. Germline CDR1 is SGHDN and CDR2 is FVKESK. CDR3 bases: TGTGCCAGCAGCCAAGATTATGGTAGCGTCTACACAGATACGCAGTATTTT. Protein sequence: CASSQDYGSVYTDTQYF.

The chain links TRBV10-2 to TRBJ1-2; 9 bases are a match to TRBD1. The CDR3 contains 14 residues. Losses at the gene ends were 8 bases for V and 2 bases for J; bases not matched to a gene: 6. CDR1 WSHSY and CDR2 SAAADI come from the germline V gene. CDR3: CASFGTGTNYGYTF. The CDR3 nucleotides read TGCGCCAGCTTTGGGACAGGGACGAACTATGGCTACACCTTC.

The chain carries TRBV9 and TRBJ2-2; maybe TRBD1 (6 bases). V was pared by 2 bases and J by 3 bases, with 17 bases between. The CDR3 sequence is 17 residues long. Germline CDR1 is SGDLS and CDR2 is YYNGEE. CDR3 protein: CASSVPLGAPDTGELFF. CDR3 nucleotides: TGTGCCAGCAGCGTTCCCCTGGGGGCGCCGGACACCGGGGAGCTGTTTTTT.

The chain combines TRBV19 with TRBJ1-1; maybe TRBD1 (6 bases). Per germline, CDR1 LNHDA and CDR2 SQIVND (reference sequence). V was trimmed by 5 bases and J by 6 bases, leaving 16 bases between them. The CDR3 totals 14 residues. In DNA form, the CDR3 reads TGTGCCAGTAGTGCTTACAGGGAAGTCTCTGAAGCTTTCTTT. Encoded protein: CASSAYREVSEAFF.

The CDR3 DNA is TGTGCCAGCAGCTTGGGACAGGGGGCTGAGGGATACGAGCAGTACTTC. The encoded protein is CASSLGQGAEGYEQYF. The rearrangement joins TRBV7-2 to TRBJ2-7; 12 positions match TRBD1. The CDR3 runs 16 residues. CDR1 is SGHTA and CDR2 is FQGNSA in the germline V gene. With V trimmed by 3 bases and J by 4 bases, 7 bases remained unmatched.

CDR3 sequence (DNA): TGTGCCAGCAGTGATAAAAATAGCAATCAGCCCCAGCATTTT. Translation gives CASSDKNSNQPQHF. The chain couples TRBV6-1 to TRBJ1-5; D call uncertain. There are 14 residues in the CDR3. Germline-derived CDR1 and CDR2 are MNHNS and SASEGT. The germline V and J ends were trimmed by 3 bases and 0 bases, with 6 bases remaining between them.

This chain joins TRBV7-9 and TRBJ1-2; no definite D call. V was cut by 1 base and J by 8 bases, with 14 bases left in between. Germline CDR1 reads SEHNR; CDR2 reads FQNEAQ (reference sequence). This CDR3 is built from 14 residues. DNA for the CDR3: TGTGCCAGCAGCTTAGGCGGTGTGGGCGAGGGCTACACCTTC. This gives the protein CASSLGGVGEGYTF.

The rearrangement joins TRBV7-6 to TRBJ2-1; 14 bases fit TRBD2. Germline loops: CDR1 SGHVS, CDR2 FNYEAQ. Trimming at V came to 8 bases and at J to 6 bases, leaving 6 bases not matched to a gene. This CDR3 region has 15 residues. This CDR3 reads CASRLAGGPGNEQFF. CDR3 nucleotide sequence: TGTGCCAGCCGACTAGCGGGGGGGCCGGGCAATGAGCAGTTCTTC.

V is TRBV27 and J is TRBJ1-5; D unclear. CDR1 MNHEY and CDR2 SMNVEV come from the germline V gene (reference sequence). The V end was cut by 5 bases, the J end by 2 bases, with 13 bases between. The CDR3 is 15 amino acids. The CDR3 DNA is TGTGCCAGCAGTCCAAATCCGGGAGGCAATCAGCCCCAGCATTTT. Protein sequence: CASSPNPGGNQPQHF.

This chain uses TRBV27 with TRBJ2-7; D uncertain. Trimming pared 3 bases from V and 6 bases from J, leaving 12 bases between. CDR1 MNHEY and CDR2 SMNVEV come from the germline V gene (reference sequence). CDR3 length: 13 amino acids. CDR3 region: CASSFLGETEQYF. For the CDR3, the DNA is TGTGCCAGCAGTTTCCTCGGAGAGACCGAGCAGTACTTC.

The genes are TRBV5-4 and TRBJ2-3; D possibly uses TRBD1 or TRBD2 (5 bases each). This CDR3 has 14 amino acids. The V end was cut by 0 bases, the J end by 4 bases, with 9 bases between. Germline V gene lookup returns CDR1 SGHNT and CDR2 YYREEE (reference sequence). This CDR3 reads CASSLARGPDTQYF. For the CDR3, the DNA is TGTGCCAGCAGCTTGGCTCGGGGCCCAGATACGCAGTATTTT.

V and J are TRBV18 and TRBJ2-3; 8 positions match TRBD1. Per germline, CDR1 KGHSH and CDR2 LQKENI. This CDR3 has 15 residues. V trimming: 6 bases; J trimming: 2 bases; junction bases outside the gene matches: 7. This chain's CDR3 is CASSARDRFTDTQYF. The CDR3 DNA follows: TGTGCCAGCTCGGCCCGGGACAGGTTCACAGATACGCAGTATTTT.

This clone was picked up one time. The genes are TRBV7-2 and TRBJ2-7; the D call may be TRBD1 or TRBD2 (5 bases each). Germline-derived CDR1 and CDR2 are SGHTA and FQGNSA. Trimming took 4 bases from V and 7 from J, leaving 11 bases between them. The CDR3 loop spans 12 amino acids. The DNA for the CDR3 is TGTGCCAGCAGCTCTAATGGGGGAGAGCAGTACTTC. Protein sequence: CASSSNGGEQYF.

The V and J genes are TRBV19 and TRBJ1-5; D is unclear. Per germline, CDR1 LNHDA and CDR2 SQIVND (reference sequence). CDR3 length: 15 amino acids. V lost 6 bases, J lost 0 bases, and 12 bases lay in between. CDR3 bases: TGTGCCAGTAGACTGGACTTCTATAGCAATCAGCCCCAGCATTTT. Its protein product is CASRLDFYSNQPQHF.

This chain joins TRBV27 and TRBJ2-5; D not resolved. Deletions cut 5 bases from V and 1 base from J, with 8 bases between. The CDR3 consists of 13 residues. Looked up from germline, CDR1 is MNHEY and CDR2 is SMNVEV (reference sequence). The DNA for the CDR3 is TGTGCCAGCAGTCCTCTCCGCCAAGAGACCCAGTACTTC. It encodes CASSPLRQETQYF.

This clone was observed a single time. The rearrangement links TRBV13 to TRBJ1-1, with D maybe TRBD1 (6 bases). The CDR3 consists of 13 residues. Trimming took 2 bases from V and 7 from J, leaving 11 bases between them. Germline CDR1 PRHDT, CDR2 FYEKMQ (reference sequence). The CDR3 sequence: CASSLRGVVEAFF. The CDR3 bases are TGTGCCAGCAGCTTAAGGGGGGTGGTTGAAGCTTTCTTT.

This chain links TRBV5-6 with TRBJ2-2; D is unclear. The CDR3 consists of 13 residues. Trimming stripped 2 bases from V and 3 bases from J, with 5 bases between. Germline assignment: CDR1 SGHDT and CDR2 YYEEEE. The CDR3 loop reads CASSFGYTGELFF. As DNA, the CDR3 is TGTGCCAGCAGCTTTGGTTACACCGGGGAGCTGTTTTTT.